The text below deals with one T cell receptor beta chain. This specimen includes other DNA sequences encoding the same CDR3. Trimming stripped 0 bases from V and 0 bases from J, with 9 bases between. The germline gives CDR1 SGHRS, CDR2 YFSETQ. This CDR3 comprises 15 residues. Profiling relied on immunoSEQ multiplex PCR, and the TCRdb table lists in-frame clones only, not all of them. The repertoire holds a few million clones, approximately 90% seen once, with 0.3% to 0.45% in the top ten. This entry comes from a study of shared clonotypes between healthy human individuals. Material: naive CD4+ T cells from PBMCs. Subset here: CD45RA+ positively selected. This receptor was identified in a man aged 18-30 years in good health. Some clones in this sample may be carry-over from other donors' samples. The V gene is TRBV5-1, the J gene TRBJ1-1; maybe TRBD1 (5 bases). For the CDR3, the DNA is TGCGCCAGCAGCTTGGAGGGACTCATGAACACTGAAGCTTTCTTT. Protein product: CASSLEGLMNTEAFF. Full variable domain (remainder filled in from reference TRBV5-1 and TRBJ1-1): KAGVTQTPRYLIKTRGQQVTLSCSPISGHRSVSWYQQTPGQGLQFLFEYFSETQRNKGNFPGRFSGRQFSNSRSEMNVSTLELGDSALYLCASSLEGLMNTEAFFGQGTRLTVV.